This T cell receptor beta chain was recorded in a study of CD8+CD57+ T cells in acquired aplastic anemia. Study overall: Quantities of DNA derived from sorted CD4+ and CD8+ cells averaged roughly 3.4 ug.

This clonotype was observed a few times. A much bigger clone sits one base away, suggesting this may be a read error. According to the study, genomic DNA was the template for TCR beta VDJ and CDR3 profiling. MiXCR, run by TCRdb on the reads, gives a single entry per CDR3 protein. This sample has some 160,000 distinct CDR3 sequences; less than 60% occur once, and the top ten carry 3.2%. All patients picked for sequencing had shown, by flow cytometry, an expansion of CD8+CD57+ cells. Severe acquired aplastic anemia was present in all patients. This CDR3 contains 17 residues. Germline trimming cut 2 bases from V and 6 bases from J; bases unmatched to any gene: 9. Germline assignment: CDR1 SGHAT and CDR2 FQDESV (reference sequence).

This clonotype was sampled from a human donor with aplastic anemia. What was sequenced was sorted CD4+, CD8+, or CD8+CD57+ T cells (not recorded which) from PBMCs. The gene calls are TRBV11-1 and TRBJ1-5, with 11 bases lining up with TRBD1. This chain's CDR3 is CASSLSTGTGGSQPQHF. The CDR3 DNA sequence: TGTGCCAGCAGCTTATCCACCGGGACAGGGGGAAGTCAGCCCCAGCATTTT. The full variable domain, completed using reference TRBV11-1 and TRBJ1-5, is EAEVAQSPRYKITEKSQAVAFWCDPISGHATLYWYRQILGQGPELLVQFQDESVVDDSQLPKDRFSAERLKGVDSTLKIQPAELGDSAMYLCASSLSTGTGGSQPQHFGDGTRLSIL.